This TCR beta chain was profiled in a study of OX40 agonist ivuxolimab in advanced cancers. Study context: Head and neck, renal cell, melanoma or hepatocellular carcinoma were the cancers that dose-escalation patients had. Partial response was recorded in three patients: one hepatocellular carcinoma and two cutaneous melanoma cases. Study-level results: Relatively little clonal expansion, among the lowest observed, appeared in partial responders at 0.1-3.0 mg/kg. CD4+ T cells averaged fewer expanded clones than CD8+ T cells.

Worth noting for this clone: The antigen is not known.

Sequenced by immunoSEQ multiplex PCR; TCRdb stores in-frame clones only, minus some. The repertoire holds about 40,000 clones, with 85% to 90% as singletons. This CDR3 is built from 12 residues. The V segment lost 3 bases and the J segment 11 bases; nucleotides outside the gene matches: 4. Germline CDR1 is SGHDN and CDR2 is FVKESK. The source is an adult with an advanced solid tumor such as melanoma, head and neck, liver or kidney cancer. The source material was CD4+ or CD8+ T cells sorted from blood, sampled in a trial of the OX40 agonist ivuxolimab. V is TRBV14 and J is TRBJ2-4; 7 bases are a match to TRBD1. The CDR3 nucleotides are TGTGCCAGCAGCCAGACAGGGTTCCTTCAGTACTTC. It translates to CASSQTGFLQYF.